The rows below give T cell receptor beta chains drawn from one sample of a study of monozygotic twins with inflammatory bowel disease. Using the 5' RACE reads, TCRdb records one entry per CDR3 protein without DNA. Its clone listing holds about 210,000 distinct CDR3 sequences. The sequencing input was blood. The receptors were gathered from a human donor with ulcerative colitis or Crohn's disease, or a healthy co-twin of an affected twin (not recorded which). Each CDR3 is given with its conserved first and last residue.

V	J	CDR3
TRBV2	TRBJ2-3	CASSETDLTDTQYF
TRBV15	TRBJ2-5	CATSRLRRYHRETQYF
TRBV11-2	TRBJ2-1	CASSLAGGYYNEQFF
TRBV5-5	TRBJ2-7	CASSLTSLGEQYF
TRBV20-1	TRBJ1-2	CSARDGGLHYGYTF
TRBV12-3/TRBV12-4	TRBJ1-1	CASSISEGSTEAFF
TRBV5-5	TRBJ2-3	CASSLFESRGGTDTQYF
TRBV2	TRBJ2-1	CASSVGSLAAEQFF
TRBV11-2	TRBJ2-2	CASSFLGADTGELFF
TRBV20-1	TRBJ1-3	CSAYKQGALFGNTIYF
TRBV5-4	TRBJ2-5	CASTLAGKETQYF
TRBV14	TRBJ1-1	CASSQEFAQGALRNTEAFF
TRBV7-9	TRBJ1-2	CASSPRTVFAYGYTF
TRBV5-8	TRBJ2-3	CASSTGTYTDTQYF
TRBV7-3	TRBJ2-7	CASRFGRDGASYEQYF
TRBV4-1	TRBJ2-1	CASSQHAGGASYNEQFF
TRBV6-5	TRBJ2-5	CASSYSDSLWVETQYF
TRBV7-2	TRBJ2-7	CASSPSGVTAQYF
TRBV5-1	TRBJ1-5	CASSLEGSPNQPQHF
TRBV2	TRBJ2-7	CASSGGIRQGYEQYF
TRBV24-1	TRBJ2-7	CATLGGKTYEQYF
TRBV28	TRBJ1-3	CASHSGNTIYF
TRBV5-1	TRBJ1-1	CASTETGTLNTEAFF
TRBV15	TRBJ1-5	CATSRDRGQRPQHF
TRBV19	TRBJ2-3	CASSRQVSTDTQYF
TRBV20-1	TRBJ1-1	CSARSGDRTNTEAFF
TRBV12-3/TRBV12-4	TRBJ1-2	CASSPGGYGYGYTF
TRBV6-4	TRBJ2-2	CASSRSGTGELFF
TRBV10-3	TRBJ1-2	CAIREGTGGNYGYTF
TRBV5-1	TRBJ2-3	CASSLAASGGAWDTQYF
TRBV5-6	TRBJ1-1	CASRLLGGRSRSEAFF
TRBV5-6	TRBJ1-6	CASSLGTGGTYSPLHF
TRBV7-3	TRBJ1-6	CASSVQGSPLHF
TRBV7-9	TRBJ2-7	CASSQRTTPYEQHF
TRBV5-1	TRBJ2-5	CASSLGAAAAQETQYF
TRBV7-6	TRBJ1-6	CASSTKQGTSINSPLHF
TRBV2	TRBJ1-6	CASRKAGDVALHF
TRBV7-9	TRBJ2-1	CASSTTGVGNEQFF